This T cell receptor (beta chain) was recorded in a study of blood T cell repertoires in COVID-19. Study-wide context: The United States, Italy and Spain provided the acute and convalescent COVID-19 samples. Nucleic acid was either cDNA or gDNA, and it came from T cells, B-cell-depleted T cells, or PBMCs.

Under the authors' procedure: The authors estimated nucleated cell counts from reference gene primer amplification. Profiling relied on immunoSEQ multiplex PCR, and the TCRdb table lists in-frame clones only, not all of them. V, J and clone size are those of that table, while D and trimming were read from the DNA. The table records 150,000 or so clones, about 83% of them present only once. CDR1 is MGHRA and CDR2 is YSYEKL in the germline V gene. V lost 1 base, J lost 7 bases, and 20 bases lay in between. The CDR3 loop spans 16 amino acids. The specimen was peripheral blood. The sequence derives from a human donor in a cohort sampled during active COVID-19. V and J are TRBV4-1 and TRBJ2-7; TRBD1 is a possible D gene (6 bases). DNA of the CDR3: TGCGCCAGCAGCCAAGCATACGGGACAAACCCTAATGAGCAGTACTTC. Translating it yields CASSQAYGTNPNEQYF.